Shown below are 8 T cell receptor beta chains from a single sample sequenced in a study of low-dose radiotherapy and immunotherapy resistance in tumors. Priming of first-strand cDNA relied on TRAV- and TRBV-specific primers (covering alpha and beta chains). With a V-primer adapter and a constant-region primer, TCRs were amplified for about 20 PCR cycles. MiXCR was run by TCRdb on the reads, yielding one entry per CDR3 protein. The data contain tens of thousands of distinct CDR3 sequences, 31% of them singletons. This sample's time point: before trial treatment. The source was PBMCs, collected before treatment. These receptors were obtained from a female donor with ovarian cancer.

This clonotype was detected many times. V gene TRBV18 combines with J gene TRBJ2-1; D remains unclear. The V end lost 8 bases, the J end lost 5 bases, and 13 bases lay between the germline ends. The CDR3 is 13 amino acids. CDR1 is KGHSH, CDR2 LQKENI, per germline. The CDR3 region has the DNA TGTGCCAGCCAAACCGACCGAAACAATGAGCAGTTCTTC. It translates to CASQTDRNNEQFF.

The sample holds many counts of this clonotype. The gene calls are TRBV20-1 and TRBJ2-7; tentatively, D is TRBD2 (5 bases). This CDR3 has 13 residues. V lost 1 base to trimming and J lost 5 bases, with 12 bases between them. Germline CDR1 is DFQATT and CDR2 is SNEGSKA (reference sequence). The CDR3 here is CSARVGGGDEQYF. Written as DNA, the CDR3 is TGCAGTGCTAGAGTAGGAGGTGGGGACGAGCAGTACTTC.

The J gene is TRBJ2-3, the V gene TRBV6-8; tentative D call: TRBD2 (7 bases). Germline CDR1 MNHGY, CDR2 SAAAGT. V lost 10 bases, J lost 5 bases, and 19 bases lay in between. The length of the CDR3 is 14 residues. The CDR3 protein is CATTRGGHRDTQYF. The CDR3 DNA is TGTGCCACGACGAGGGGGGGCCACAGAGATACGCAGTATTTT.

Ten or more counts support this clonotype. This CDR3 is CASSLTSGPYEQYF. For the CDR3, the DNA is TGTGCCAGCAGTTTAACTTCCGGGCCCTACGAGCAGTACTTC. The chain is built from TRBV12-3 or TRBV12-4 and TRBJ2-7; D gene uncertain. V was shortened by 2 bases and J by 2 bases, with 10 bases between the two germline ends. The CDR3 sequence is 14 residues long.

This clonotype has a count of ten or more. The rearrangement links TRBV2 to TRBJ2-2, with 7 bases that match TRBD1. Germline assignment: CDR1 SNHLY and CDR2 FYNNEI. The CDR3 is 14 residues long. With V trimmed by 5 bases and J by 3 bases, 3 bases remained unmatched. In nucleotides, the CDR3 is TGTGCCAGCAGTATAGGGGGCGACACCGGGGAGCTGTTTTTT. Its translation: CASSIGGDTGELFF. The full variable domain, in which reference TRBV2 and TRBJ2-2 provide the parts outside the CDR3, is EPEVTQTPSHQVTQMGQEVILRCVPISNHLYFYWYRQILGQKVEFLVSFYNNEISEKSEIFDDQFSVERPDGSNFTLKIRSTKLEDSAMYFCASSIGGDTGELFFGEGSRLTVL.

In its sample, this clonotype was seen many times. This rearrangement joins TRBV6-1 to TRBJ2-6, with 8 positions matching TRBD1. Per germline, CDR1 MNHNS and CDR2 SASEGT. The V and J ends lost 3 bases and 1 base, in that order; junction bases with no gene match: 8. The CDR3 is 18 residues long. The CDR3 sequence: CASSDGGRGRSGANVLTF. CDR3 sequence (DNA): TGTGCCAGCAGTGACGGCGGCAGGGGGCGGTCTGGGGCCAACGTCCTGACTTTC.

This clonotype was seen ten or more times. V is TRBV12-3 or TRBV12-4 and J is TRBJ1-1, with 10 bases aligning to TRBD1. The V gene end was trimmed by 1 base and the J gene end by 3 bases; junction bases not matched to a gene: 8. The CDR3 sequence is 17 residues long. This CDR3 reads CASSLGRDRGVDTEAFF. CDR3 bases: TGTGCCAGCAGTTTAGGACGGGACAGGGGCGTGGACACTGAAGCTTTCTTT.

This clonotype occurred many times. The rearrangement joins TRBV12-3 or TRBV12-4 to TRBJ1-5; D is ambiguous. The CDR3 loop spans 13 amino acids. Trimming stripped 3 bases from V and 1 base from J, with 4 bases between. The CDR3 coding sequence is TGTGCCAGCAGTTTGGTCAGCAATCAGCCCCAGCATTTT. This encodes CASSLVSNQPQHF.